These T cell receptor beta chains were read from a single sample in a study of kidney transplant recipient with SARS-CoV-2 infection. TCRdb reprocessed the reads with MiXCR, giving one entry per CDR3 protein. This sample yields 250,000 or so distinct CDR3 sequences, of which more than 25% are seen a single time; 7% to 8% belongs to the top ten. Here the sequenced sample was a blood sample, taken at baseline and on roughly day 120 from a kidney transplant recipient. These receptor sequences come from a male patient between 25 and 39 years old who had COVID-19 and was a kidney transplant recipient. Among the T cells, some may be from the graft donor. The CDR3 runs from the conserved cysteine through the conserved F or W. A D gene is named only where the DNA matches it firmly. Size values are once, few and many counts, or a class for expanded clones, and some rows have none.

J gene	V gene	D gene	clone size	CDR3 DNA	CDR3 protein
TRBJ2-3	TRBV5-6	TRBD2	.	TGTGCCAGCAGCGGGGGGGGTGTAGATACGCAGTATTTT	CASSGGGVDTQYF
TRBJ1-1	TRBV18	TRBD1	many	TGTGCCAGCTCACCTGATGGACAGGCCGAGGCTTTCTTT	CASSPDGQAEAFF
TRBJ1-2	TRBV5-6	.	many	TGTGCCAGCTGTATTATCAATAGTCGAAAGACCTATGGCTACACCTTC	CASCIINSRKTYGYTF
TRBJ2-3	TRBV19	.	few	TGTGCCAGTAGTTTAGGAAGAGAGGCAGATACGCAGTATTTT	CASSLGREADTQYF
TRBJ1-2	TRBV6-4	.	many	TGTGCCAGCAGTGGGCTCTTCTCACACGGAAAGACCTATGGCTACACCTTC	CASSGLFSHGKTYGYTF
TRBJ1-2	TRBV8-2	.	many	TGTGGCAGTATGGCCAATGATAGCCGAAAGACCTATGGCTACACCTTC	CGSMANDSRKTYGYTF
TRBJ2-1	TRBV12-3/TRBV12-4	.	.	TGTGCCAGCAGTTTACAGGGTCCCTCACAGGAGTTCTTC	CASSLQGPSQEFF
TRBJ2-7	TRBV11-3	TRBD2	many	TGTGCCAGCAGCCCCAGGACTAGCGGGAGGGCCGACGAGCAGTACTTC	CASSPRTSGRADEQYF
TRBJ2-4	TRBV20-1	.	.	TGCAGTACCTCGGGGGTCTCTATTGGAGCCAAAAACATTCAGTACTTC	CSTSGVSIGAKNIQYF
TRBJ2-4	TRBV27	TRBD1	many	TGTGCCAGCAGCCCATATCCGACAGGGGGTGCAGGAGCGGGCAAAAACATTCAGTACTTC	CASSPYPTGGAGAGKNIQYF
TRBJ1-2	TRBV10-2	.	many	TGCGCCAGCAGTAAGGTCAACACTTCTAGAAAGACCTATGGCTACACCTTC	CASSKVNTSRKTYGYTF
TRBJ1-2	TRBV6-2/TRBV6-3	TRBD1	many	TGTGCCAGCAGTGACGCCTGGGGGACAGGGGGCGGCTACACCTTC	CASSDAWGTGGGYTF
TRBJ1-2	TRBV20-1	.	few	TGCAGTGCCATTACGGGCAGAATCTATGGCTACACCTTC	CSAITGRIYGYTF
TRBJ2-3	TRBV3-1	TRBD2	few	TGTGCCAGCAGGCGTACTAGCGGGGGGGATACGCAGTATTTT	CASRRTSGGDTQYF
TRBJ2-1	TRBV10-2	.	many	TGCGCCAGCAGGCTCGGGACTCAGCAGTTCTTC	CASRLGTQQFF
TRBJ2-5	TRBV19	.	few	TGTGCCAGTAGGAACCTAGGGGAAAACAAACAAGAGACCCAGTACTTC	CASRNLGENKQETQYF
TRBJ2-7	TRBV23-1	.	many	TGCGCCAGCACACAAACTGGGGGGGCTAGCGCCGCCTACGAGCAGTACTTC	CASTQTGGASAAYEQYF
TRBJ2-2	TRBV6-5	.	many	TGTGCCAGCAGACCAACAGGGACCGGGGAGCTGTTTTTT	CASRPTGTGELFF
TRBJ2-7	TRBV20-1	.	many	TGCAGTGCTAGAGATCTAGGGGACGAGCAGTACTTC	CSARDLGDEQYF
TRBJ1-4	TRBV7-8	.	many	TGTGCCAGCAGCTTATGGGGGGCTCGGGAAAAACTGTTTTTT	CASSLWGAREKLFF
TRBJ2-3	TRBV6-5	TRBD2	.	TGTGCCTGCAGTGACACTGGACTAGACGAGACAGATACGCAGTATTTT	CACSDTGLDETDTQYF
TRBJ1-1	TRBV6-5	TRBD1	many	TGTGCCAGCAGTTCGTGGACAGGGCGGGCCACTGAAGCTTTCTTT	CASSSWTGRATEAFF
TRBJ1-2	TRBV10-1	.	many	TGCGCCAGCAGTTTCTGCCGAAGATCGCGAAAGACCTATGGCTACACCTTC	CASSFCRRSRKTYGYTF
TRBJ1-2	TRBV3-1	.	.	TGTGCCAGCAGCGCTCGGTGCACCCTTCGAAAGACCTATGGCTACGCCTTC	CASSARCTLRKTYGYAF
TRBJ2-1	TRBV5-4	.	few	TGTGCCAGCACCTCAGGGACGGGACTCCATAGGATCTTC	CASTSGTGLHRIF
TRBJ1-1	TRBV19	.	many	TGTGCCAGTAGTACAGCCCCGCCAGGGCCCGGTACTGAAGCTTTCTTT	CASSTAPPGPGTEAFF
TRBJ1-3	TRBV7-8	.	few	TGTGCCAGCAGCCCCGAGTTGATCACTACTGGAAACACCATATATTTT	CASSPELITTGNTIYF
TRBJ1-2	TRBV10-2	.	many	TGCGCCAGCAGTCACAGCAACACTTCTAGAAAGACCTATGGCTACACCTTC	CASSHSNTSRKTYGYTF
TRBJ2-5	TRBV11-2	.	.	TGTGCCAGCAGCTTAGTTGGCTGGCGGGTCCAAGAGACCCAGTACTTC	CASSLVGWRVQETQYF
TRBJ1-1	TRBV5-6	.	.	TGTGCCAGCAGCTTGGGTGAAGGGGCAACTCTTAACACTGAAGCTTTCTTT	CASSLGEGATLNTEAFF
TRBJ1-1	TRBV9	.	many	TGTGCCAGCAGCGTAGCCCCAGAGAACACTGAAGCTTTCTTT	CASSVAPENTEAFF
TRBJ2-5	TRBV6-2/TRBV6-3	TRBD2	many	TGTGCCAGCAGTAGAGCATCGGGGGGGCTAGAGACCCAGTACTTC	CASSRASGGLETQYF
TRBJ2-6	TRBV29-1	.	few	TGCAGCGTTGTGTGGGACTCTGGGGCCAACGTCCTGACTTTC	CSVVWDSGANVLTF
TRBJ1-2	TRBV6-5	TRBD1	many	TGTGCCAGCAGTTCCTCCCTAGTGACAGGGGGCATAGGTGGCTACACCTTC	CASSSSLVTGGIGGYTF
TRBJ2-1	TRBV20-1	TRBD2	.	TGCAGTGCTAGGTATCGACTAGCGACCAACAATGAGCAGTTCTTC	CSARYRLATNNEQFF
TRBJ2-3	TRBV7-6	TRBD1	.	TGTGCCAGCAGCTTCCCGTGGGACAGGGAAGTTTTAGATACGCAGTATTTT	CASSFPWDREVLDTQYF
TRBJ2-7	TRBV11-2	TRBD1	many	TGTGCCAGCACCCAGGACAGGGGGAGCTACGAGCAGTACTTC	CASTQDRGSYEQYF
TRBJ1-1	TRBV20-1	TRBD1	many	TGCAGCGCAACAACACAGGGGGCTGGCACTGAAGCTTTCTTT	CSATTQGAGTEAFF
TRBJ2-7	TRBV6-1	.	many	TGTGCCAGCAGTGAAGACAGGTTCACCTACGAGCAGTACTTC	CASSEDRFTYEQYF
TRBJ1-2	TRBV6-1	TRBD1	many	TGTGCCAGCAGTGAAGTGACAGGGGGCCCTTGGGGCTACACCTTC	CASSEVTGGPWGYTF
TRBJ2-3	TRBV18	TRBD2	few	TGTGCCAGCTCACCCCGCGACGTAGCGGGAGGGTACACAGATACGCAGTATTTT	CASSPRDVAGGYTDTQYF
TRBJ1-1	TRBV3-1	.	.	TGTGCCAACAGCCGTAAGGCGGGGACTGAAGCTTTCTTT	CANSRKAGTEAFF
TRBJ2-1	TRBV6-4	.	few	TGTGCCAGCAGTGGGACAGCGTACAATGAGCAGTTCTTC	CASSGTAYNEQFF
TRBJ1-1	TRBV20-1	.	many	TGCAGTGCTAGAACCCCAGGGGAGGTTGAAGCTTTCTTT	CSARTPGEVEAFF
TRBJ2-7	TRBV12-3/TRBV12-4	TRBD1	many	TGTGCCAGCATGGGGACAGTTACCTACGAGCAGTACTTC	CASMGTVTYEQYF
TRBJ1-2	TRBV12-5	TRBD1	many	TGTGCTAGTGGTTTGGTCCTGACAGGGGACTATGGCTACACCTTC	CASGLVLTGDYGYTF
TRBJ1-2	TRBV12-2	.	many	TGTGCAAGTCGCCGCAGTCAGACTCCACGAAAGACCTATGGCTACACCTTC	CASRRSQTPRKTYGYTF
TRBJ2-1	TRBV19	TRBD2	few	TGTGCCAGTAACTCGCTAGCGGGCCTTTACAATGAGCAGTTCTTC	CASNSLAGLYNEQFF
TRBJ2-1	TRBV2	TRBD2	few	TGTGCCAGCAGTAAGACTAGCGGGTATTTAAGGGGTAATGAGCAGTTCTTC	CASSKTSGYLRGNEQFF
TRBJ1-5	TRBV12-3/TRBV12-4	.	many	TGTGCCAGCAGCCCTTACTGGGGGGGCGTTCAGCCCCAGCATTTT	CASSPYWGGVQPQHF
TRBJ1-1	TRBV19	.	many	TGTGCCCTCATGGGCCCGTCAGTACGGGACGGCAAGTTGAACACTGAAGCTTTCTTT	CALMGPSVRDGKLNTEAFF